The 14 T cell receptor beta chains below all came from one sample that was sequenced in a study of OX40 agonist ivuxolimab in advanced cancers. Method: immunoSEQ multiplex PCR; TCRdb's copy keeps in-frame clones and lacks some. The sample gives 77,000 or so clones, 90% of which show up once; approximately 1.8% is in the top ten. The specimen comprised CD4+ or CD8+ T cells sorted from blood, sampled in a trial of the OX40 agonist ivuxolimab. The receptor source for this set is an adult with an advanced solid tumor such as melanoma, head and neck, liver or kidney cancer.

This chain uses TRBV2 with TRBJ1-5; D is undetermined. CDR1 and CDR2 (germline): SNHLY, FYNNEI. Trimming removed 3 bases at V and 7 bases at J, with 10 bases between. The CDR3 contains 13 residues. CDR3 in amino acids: CASSDSERQPQHF. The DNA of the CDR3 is TGTGCCAGCAGTGACAGTGAGAGGCAGCCCCAGCATTTT. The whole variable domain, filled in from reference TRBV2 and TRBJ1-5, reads EPEVTQTPSHQVTQMGQEVILRCVPISNHLYFYWYRQILGQKVEFLVSFYNNEISEKSEIFDDQFSVERPDGSNFTLKIRSTKLEDSAMYFCASSDSERQPQHFGDGTRLSIL.

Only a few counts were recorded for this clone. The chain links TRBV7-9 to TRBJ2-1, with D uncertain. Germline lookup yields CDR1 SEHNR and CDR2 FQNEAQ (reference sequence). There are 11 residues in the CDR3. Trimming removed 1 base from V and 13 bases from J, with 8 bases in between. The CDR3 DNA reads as TGTGCCAGCAGCTTAGAGGTGAGCCAGTTCTTC. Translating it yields CASSLEVSQFF.

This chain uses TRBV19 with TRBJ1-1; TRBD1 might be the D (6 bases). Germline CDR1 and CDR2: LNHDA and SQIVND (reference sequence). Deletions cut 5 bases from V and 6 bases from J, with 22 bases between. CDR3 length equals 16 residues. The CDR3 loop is CASSPRRTRGRAEAFF. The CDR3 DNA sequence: TGTGCCAGTAGTCCTAGAAGGACGCGGGGGCGCGCTGAAGCTTTCTTT. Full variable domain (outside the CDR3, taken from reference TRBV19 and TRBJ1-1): DGGITQSPKYLFRKEGQNVTLSCEQNLNHDAMYWYRQDPGQGLRLIYYSQIVNDFQKGDIAEGYSVSREKKESFPLTVTSAQKNPTAFYLCASSPRRTRGRAEAFFGQGTRLTVV.

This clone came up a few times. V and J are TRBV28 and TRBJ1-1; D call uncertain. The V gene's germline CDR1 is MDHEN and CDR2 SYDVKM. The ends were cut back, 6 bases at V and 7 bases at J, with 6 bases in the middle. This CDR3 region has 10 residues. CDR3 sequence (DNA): TGTGCCAGCAGCTGGGATGAAGCTTTCTTT. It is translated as CASSWDEAFF.

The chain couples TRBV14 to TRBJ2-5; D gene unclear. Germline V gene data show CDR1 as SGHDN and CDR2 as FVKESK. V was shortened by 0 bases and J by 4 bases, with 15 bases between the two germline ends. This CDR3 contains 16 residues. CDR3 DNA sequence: TGTGCCAGCAGCCAAGATCGAGCAGCATGGGGAGAGACCCAGTACTTC. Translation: CASSQDRAAWGETQYF.

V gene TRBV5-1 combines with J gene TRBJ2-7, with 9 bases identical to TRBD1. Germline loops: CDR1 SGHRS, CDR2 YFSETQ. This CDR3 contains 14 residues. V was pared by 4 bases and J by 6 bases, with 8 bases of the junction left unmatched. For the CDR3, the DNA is TGCGCCAGCAGCCAGGGGACAGGGAGCCGCGAGCAGTACTTC. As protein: CASSQGTGSREQYF.

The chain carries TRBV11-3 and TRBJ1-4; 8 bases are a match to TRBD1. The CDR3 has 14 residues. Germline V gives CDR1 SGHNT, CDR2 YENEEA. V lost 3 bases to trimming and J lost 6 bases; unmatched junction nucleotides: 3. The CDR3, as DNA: TGTGCCAGCAGCTTTCAGGGGGCGGATGAAAAACTGTTTTTT. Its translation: CASSFQGADEKLFF.

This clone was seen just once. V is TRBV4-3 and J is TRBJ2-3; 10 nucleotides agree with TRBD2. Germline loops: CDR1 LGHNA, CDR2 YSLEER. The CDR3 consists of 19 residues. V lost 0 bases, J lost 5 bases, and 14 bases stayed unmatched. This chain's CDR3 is CASSQESIRLAGVVDTQYF. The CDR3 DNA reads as TGCGCCAGCAGCCAAGAGTCTATAAGGCTAGCGGGGGTGGTAGATACGCAGTATTTT.

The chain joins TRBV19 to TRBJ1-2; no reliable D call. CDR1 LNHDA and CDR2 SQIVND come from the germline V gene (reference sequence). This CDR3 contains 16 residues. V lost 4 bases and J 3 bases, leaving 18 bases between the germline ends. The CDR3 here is CASSTHEKVTYYGYTF. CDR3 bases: TGTGCCAGTAGTACACATGAGAAGGTTACCTACTATGGCTACACCTTC.

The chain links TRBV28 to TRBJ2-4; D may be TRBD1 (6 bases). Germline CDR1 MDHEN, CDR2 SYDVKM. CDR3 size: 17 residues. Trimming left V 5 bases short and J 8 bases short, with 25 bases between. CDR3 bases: TGTGCCAGCAGTGGCCGGGACAAAGTTTCCTCACGGGACATTCAGTACTTC. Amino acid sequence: CASSGRDKVSSRDIQYF.

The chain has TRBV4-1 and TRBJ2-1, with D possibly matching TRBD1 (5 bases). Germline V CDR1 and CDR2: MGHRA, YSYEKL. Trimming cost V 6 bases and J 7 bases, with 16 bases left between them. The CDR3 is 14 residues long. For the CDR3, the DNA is TGCGCCAGCAGACCCTTGACAGTTAGGAATGAGCAGTTCTTC. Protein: CASRPLTVRNEQFF.

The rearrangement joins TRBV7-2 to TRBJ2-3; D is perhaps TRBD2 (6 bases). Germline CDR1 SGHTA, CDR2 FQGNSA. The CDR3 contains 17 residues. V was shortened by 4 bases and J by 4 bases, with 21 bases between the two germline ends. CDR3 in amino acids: CASSSRTTSVRADTQYF. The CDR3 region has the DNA TGTGCCAGCAGCTCCCGGACTACCAGCGTTCGGGCAGATACGCAGTATTTT.

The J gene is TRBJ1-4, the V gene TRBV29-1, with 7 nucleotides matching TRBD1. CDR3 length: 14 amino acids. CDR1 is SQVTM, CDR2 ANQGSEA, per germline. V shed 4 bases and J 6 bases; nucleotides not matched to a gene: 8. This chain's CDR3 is CSVGGGRGDEKLFF. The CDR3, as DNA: TGCAGCGTTGGAGGGGGCAGGGGTGATGAAAAACTGTTTTTT.

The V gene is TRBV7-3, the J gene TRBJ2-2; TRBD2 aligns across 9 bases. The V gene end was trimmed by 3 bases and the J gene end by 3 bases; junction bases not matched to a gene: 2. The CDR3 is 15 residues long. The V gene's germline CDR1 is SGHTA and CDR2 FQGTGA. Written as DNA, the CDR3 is TGTGCCAGCAGCTTGATAGCGGGGGACACCGGGGAGCTGTTTTTT. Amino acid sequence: CASSLIAGDTGELFF.